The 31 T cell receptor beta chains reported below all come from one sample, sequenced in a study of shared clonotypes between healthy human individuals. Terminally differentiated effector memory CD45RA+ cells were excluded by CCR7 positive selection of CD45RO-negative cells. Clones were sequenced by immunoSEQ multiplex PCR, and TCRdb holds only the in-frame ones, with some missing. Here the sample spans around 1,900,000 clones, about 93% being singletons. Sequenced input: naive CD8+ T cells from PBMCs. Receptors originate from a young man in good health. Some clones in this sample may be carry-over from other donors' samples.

Written as DNA, the CDR3 is TGTGCCAGCAGCTTAGGGGCAGATCCGGTTGCGACCTTC. Translated: CASSLGADPVATF. V gene TRBV7-9 combines with J gene TRBJ1-2, with D hard to call. Per the germline V gene, CDR1 is SEHNR and CDR2 is FQNEAQ (reference sequence). This CDR3 is 13 amino acids long. Trimming left V 1 base short and J 14 bases short, with 17 bases between.

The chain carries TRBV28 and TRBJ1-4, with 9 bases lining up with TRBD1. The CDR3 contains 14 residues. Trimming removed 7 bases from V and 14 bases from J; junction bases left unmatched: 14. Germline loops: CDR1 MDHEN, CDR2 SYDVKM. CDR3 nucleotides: TGTGCCAGCATTCCGAGACCGGGACAGGGATTTCTGTTTTTT. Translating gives CASIPRPGQGFLFF. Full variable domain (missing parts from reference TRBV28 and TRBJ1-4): DVKVTQSSRYLVKRTGEKVFLECVQDMDHENMFWYRQDPGLGLRLIYFSYDVKMKEKGDIPEGYSVSREKKERFSLILESASTNQTSMYLCASIPRPGQGFLFFGSGTQLSVL.

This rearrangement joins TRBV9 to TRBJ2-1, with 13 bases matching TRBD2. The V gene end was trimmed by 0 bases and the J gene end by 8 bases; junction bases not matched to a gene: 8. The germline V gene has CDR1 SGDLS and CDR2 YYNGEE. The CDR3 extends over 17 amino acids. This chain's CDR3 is CASSVDGTSGKEDEQFF. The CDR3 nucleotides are TGTGCCAGCAGCGTAGACGGGACTAGCGGGAAAGAGGATGAGCAGTTCTTC. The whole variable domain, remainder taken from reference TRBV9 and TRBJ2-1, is DSGVTQTPKHLITATGQRVTLRCSPRSGDLSVYWYQQSLDQGLQFLIQYYNGEERAKGNILERFSAQQFPDLHSELNLSSLELGDSALYFCASSVDGTSGKEDEQFFGPGTRLTVL.

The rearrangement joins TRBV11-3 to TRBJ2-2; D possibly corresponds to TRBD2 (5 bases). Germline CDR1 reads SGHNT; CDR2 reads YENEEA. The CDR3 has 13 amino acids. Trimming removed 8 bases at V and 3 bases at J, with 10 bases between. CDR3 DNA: TGTGCCAGCGGAGGATGGGACACCGGGGAGCTGTTTTTT. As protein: CASGGWDTGELFF.

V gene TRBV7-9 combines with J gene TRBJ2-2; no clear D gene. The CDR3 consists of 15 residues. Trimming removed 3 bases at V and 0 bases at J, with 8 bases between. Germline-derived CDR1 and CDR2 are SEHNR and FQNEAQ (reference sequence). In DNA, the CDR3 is TGTGCCAGCAGCTTCTTACGGCCGAACACCGGGGAGCTGTTTTTT. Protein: CASSFLRPNTGELFF.

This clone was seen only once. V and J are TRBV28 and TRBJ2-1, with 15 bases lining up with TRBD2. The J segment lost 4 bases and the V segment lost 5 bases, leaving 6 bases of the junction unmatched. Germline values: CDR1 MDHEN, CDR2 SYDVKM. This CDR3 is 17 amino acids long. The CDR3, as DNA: TGTGCCAGCAGTCCTAGGACTAGCGGGAGGGCGTACAATGAGCAGTTCTTC. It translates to CASSPRTSGRAYNEQFF.

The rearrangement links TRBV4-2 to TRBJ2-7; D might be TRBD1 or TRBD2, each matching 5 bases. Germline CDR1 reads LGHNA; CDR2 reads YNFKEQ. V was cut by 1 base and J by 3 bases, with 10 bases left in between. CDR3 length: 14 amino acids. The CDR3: CASSQGGEVYEQYF. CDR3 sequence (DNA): TGTGCCAGCAGCCAAGGAGGGGAAGTCTACGAGCAGTACTTC.

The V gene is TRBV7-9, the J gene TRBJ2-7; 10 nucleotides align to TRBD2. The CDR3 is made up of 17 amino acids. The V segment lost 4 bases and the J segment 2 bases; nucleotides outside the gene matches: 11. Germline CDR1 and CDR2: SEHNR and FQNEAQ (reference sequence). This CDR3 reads CASSSHPSLAGAYEQYF. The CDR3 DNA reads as TGTGCCAGCAGCTCCCATCCCTCCCTAGCGGGAGCCTACGAGCAGTACTTC.

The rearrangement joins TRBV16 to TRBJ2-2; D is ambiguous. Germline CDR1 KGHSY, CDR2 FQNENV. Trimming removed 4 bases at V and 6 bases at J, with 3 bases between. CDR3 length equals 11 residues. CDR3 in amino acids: CASSPAGELFF. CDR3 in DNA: TGTGCCAGCAGCCCCGCCGGGGAGCTGTTTTTT. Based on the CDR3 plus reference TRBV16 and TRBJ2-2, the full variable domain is GEEVAQTPKHLVRGEGQKAKLYCAPIKGHSYVFWYQQVLKNEFKFLISFQNENVFDETGMPKERFSAKCLPNSPCSLEIQATKLEDSAVYFCASSPAGELFFGEGSRLTVL.

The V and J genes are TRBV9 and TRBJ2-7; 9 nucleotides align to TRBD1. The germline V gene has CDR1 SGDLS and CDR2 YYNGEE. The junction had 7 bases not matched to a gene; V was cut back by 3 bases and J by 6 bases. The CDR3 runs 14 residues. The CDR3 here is CASSGRDRVGEQYF. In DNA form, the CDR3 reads TGTGCCAGCAGCGGCCGGGACAGGGTCGGCGAGCAGTACTTC.

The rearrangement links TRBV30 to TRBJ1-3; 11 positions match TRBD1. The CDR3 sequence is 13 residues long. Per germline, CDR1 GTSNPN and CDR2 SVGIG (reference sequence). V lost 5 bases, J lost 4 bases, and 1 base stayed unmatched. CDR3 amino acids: CAWGQGAGNTIYF. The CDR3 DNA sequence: TGTGCCTGGGGACAGGGGGCAGGAAACACCATATATTTT.

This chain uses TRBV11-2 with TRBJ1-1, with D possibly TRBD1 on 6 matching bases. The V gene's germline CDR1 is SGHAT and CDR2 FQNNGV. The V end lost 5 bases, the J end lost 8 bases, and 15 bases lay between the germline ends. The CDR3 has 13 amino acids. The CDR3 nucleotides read TGTGCCAGCAGCCCCCCGGACAGCCCAGAAGCTTTCTTT. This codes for CASSPPDSPEAFF.

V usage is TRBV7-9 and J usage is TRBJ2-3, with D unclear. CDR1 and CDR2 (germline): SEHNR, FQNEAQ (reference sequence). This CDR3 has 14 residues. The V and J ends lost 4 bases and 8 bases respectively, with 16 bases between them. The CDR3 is CASSSHGTPGTQYF. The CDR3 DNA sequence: TGTGCCAGCAGCTCTCATGGAACCCCGGGTACGCAGTATTTT.

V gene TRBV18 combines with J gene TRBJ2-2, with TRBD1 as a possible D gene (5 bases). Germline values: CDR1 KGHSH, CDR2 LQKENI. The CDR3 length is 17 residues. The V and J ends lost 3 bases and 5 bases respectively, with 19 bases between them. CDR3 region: CASSPTPEQGGTGELFF. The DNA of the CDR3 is TGTGCCAGCTCACCTACGCCCGAGCAGGGTGGTACCGGGGAGCTGTTTTTT.

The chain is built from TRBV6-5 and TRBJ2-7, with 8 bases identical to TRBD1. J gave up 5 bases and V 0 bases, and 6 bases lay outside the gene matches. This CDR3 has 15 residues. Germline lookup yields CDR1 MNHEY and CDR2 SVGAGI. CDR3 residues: CASSYSQGAHHEQYF. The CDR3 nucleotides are TGTGCCAGCAGTTACTCGCAGGGGGCGCATCACGAGCAGTACTTC.

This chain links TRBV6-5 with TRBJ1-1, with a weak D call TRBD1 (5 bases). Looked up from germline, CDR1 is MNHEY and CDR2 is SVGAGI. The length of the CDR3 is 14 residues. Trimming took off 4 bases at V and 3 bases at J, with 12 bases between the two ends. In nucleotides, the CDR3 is TGTGCCAGCAGTTTTGACAGCCCCGACACTGAAGCTTTCTTT. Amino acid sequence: CASSFDSPDTEAFF.

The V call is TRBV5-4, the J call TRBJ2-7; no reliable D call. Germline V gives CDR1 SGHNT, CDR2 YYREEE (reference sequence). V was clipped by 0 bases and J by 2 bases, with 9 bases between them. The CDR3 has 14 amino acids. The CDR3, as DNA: TGTGCCAGCAGCTTGGACGTCGGAACCTACGAGCAGTACTTC. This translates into CASSLDVGTYEQYF. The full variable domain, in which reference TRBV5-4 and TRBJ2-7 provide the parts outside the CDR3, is ETGVTQSPTHLIKTRGQQVTLRCSSQSGHNTVSWYQQALGQGPQFIFQYYREEENGRGNFPPRFSGLQFPNYSSELNVNALELDDSALYLCASSLDVGTYEQYFGPGTRLTVT.

This chain's CDR3 is CASIGIAGGGTQYF. CDR3 bases: TGTGCCAGCATCGGGATAGCGGGAGGTGGTACGCAGTATTTT. The J gene is TRBJ2-3, the V gene TRBV6-1; 10 nucleotides match TRBD2. V was pared by 7 bases and J by 8 bases, with 9 bases of the junction left unmatched. The CDR3 consists of 14 residues. Germline-derived CDR1 and CDR2 are MNHNS and SASEGT.

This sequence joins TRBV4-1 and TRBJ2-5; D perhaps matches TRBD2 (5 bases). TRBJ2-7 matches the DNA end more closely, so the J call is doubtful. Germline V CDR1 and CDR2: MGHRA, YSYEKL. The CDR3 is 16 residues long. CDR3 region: CASSQGGLPASYEQYF. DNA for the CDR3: TGCGCCAGCAGCCAGGGCGGACTGCCGGCTTCCTACGAGCAGTACTTC.

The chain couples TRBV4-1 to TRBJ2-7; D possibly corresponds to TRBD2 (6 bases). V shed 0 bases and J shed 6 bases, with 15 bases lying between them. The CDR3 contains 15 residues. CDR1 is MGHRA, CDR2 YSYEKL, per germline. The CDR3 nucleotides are TGCGCCAGCAGCCAAGAGCGGGGTGTTCGGGGCGAGCAGTACTTC. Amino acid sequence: CASSQERGVRGEQYF.

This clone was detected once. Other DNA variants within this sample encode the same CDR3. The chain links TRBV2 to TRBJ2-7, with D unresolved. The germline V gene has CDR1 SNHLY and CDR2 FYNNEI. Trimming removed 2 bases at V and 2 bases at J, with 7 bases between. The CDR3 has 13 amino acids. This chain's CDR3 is CASSELGPYEQYF. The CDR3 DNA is TGTGCCAGCAGTGAACTAGGCCCCTACGAGCAGTACTTC.

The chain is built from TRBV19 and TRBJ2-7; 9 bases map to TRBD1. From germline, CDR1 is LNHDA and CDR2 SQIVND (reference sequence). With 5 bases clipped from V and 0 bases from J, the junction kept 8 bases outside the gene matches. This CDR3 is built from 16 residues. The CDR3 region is CASSPRTGVFSYEQYF. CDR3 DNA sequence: TGTGCCAGTAGTCCAAGGACAGGGGTCTTCTCCTACGAGCAGTACTTC.

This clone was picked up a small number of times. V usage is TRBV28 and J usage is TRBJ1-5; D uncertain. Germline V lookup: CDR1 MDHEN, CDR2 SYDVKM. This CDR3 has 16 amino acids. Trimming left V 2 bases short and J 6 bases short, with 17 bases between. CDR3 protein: CASSLMLTVRGQPQHF. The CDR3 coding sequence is TGTGCCAGCAGTTTAATGTTAACCGTGCGGGGTCAGCCCCAGCATTTT.

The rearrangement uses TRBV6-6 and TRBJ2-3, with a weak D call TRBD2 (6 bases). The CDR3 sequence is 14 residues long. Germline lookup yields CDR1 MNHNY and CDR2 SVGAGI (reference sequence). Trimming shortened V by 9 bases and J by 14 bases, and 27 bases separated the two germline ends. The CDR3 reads CASCPGVGFPGAYF. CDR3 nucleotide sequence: TGTGCCAGTTGCCCGGGGGTGGGGTTTCCCGGGGCGTATTTT.

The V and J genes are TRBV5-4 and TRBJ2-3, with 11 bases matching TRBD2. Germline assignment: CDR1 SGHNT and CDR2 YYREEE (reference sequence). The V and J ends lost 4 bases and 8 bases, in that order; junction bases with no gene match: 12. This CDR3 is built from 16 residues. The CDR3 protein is CASSQTSGAREGTQYF. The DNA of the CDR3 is TGTGCCAGCAGCCAGACTAGCGGGGCGCGCGAGGGTACGCAGTATTTT.

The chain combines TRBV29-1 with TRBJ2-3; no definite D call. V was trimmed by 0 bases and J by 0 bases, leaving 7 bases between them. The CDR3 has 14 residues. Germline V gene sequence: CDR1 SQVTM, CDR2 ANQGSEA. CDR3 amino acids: CSVEEVPSTDTQYF. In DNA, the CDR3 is TGCAGCGTTGAAGAGGTGCCTAGCACAGATACGCAGTATTTT.

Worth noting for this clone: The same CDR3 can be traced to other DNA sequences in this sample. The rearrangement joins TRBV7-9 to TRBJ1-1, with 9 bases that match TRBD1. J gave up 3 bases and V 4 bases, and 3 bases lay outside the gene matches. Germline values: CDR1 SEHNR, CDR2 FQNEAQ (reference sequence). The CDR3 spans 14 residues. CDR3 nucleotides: TGTGCCAGCAGCTCACGGACAGGGGACACTGAAGCTTTCTTT. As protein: CASSSRTGDTEAFF.

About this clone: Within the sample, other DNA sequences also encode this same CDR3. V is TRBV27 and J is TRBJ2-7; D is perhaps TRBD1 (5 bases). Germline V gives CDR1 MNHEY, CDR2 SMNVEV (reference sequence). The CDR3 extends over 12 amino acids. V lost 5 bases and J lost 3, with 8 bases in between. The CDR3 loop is CASSQGVYEQYF. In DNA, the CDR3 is TGTGCCAGCAGTCAAGGGGTCTACGAGCAGTACTTC.

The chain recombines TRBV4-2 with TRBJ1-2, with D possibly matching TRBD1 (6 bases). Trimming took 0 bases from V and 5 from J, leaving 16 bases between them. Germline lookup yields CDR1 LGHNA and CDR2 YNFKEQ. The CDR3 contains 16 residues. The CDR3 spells CASSQDLAGVLYGYTF. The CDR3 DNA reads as TGTGCCAGCAGCCAAGATTTAGCAGGGGTGTTGTATGGCTACACCTTC.

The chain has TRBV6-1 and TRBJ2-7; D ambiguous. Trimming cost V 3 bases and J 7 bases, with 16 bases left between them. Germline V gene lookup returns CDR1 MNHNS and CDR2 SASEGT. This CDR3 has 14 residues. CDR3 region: CASSDQVSREEQYF. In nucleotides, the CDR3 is TGTGCCAGCAGTGATCAAGTAAGCAGAGAAGAGCAGTACTTC.

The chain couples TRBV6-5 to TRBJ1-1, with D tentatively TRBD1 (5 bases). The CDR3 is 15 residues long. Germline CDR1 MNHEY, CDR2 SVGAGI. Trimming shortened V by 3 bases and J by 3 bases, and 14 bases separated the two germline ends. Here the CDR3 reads CASSYRGDGHTEAFF. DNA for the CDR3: TGTGCCAGCAGTTATCGCGGGGACGGGCACACTGAAGCTTTCTTT.